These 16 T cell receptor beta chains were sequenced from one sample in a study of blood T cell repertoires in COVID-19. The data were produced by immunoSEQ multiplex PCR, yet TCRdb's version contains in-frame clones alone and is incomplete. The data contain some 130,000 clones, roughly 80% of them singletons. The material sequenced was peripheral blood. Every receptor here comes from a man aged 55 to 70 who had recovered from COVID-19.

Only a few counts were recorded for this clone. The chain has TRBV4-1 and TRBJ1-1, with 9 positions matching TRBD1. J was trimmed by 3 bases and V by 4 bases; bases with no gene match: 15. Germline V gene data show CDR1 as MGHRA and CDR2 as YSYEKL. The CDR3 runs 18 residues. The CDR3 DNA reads TGCGCCAGCAGCCCTCCAAGAGTGGGACAGGGTGCTTACACTGAAGCTTTCTTT. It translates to CASSPPRVGQGAYTEAFF.

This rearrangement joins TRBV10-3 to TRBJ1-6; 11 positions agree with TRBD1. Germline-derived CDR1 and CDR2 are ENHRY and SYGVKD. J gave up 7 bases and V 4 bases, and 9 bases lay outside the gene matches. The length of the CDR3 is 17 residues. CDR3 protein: CAISGNPGQGDNSPLHF. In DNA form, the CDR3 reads TGTGCCATCAGTGGAAATCCGGGACAGGGGGACAATTCACCCCTCCACTTT.

CDR3 DNA sequence: TGTGCCAGCAGTGTAATAGGGACAGAAGGCAATCAGCCCCAGCATTTT. It yields the protein CASSVIGTEGNQPQHF. The chain couples TRBV28 to TRBJ1-5, with 7 positions matching TRBD1. J lost 2 bases, V lost 5 bases, and 9 bases had no gene match. This CDR3 spans 16 amino acids. Germline V CDR1 and CDR2: MDHEN, SYDVKM.

CDR3 protein: CASSLVPSGETQYF. CDR3 sequence (DNA): TGTGCCAGCAGCTTGGTTCCTAGCGGTGAGACCCAGTACTTC. This sequence joins TRBV5-6 and TRBJ2-5; 7 bases fit TRBD2. The V and J ends lost 0 bases and 5 bases, in that order; junction bases with no gene match: 4. This CDR3 spans 14 amino acids. The V gene's germline CDR1 is SGHDT and CDR2 YYEEEE.

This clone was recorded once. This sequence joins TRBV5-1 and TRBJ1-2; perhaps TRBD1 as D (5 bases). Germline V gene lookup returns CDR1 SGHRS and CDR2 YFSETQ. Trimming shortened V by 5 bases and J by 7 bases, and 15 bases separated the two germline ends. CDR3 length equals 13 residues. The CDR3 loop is CASSLGRGSGYTF. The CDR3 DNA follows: TGCGCCAGCAGTTTAGGGAGGGGTTCTGGCTACACCTTC.

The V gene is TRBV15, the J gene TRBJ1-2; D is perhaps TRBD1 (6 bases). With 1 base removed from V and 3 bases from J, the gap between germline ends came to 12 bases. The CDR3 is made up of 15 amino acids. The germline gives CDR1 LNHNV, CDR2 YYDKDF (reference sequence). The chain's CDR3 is CATSRGQGIDYGYTF. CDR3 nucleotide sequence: TGTGCCACCAGCAGAGGGCAGGGGATAGACTATGGCTACACCTTC.

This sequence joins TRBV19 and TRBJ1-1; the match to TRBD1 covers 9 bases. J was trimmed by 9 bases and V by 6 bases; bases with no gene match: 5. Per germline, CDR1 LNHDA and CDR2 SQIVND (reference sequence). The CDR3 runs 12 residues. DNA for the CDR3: TGTGCCAGTAGCGGGGACAGGGAGAAAGCTTTCTTT. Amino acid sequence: CASSGDREKAFF.

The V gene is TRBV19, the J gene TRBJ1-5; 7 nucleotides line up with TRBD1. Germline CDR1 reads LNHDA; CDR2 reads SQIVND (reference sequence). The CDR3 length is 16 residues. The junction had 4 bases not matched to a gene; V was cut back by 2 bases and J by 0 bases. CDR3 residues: CASSIRAGGSNQPQHF. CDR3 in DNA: TGTGCCAGTAGTATAAGGGCAGGGGGTAGCAATCAGCCCCAGCATTTT. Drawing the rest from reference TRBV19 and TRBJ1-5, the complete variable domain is DGGITQSPKYLFRKEGQNVTLSCEQNLNHDAMYWYRQDPGQGLRLIYYSQIVNDFQKGDIAEGYSVSREKKESFPLTVTSAQKNPTAFYLCASSIRAGGSNQPQHFGDGTRLSIL.

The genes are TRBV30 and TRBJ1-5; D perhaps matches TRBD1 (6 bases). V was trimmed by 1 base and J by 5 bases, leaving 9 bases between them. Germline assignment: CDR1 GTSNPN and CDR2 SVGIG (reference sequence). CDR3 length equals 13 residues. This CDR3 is CAWSGSGDQPQHF. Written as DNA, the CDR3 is TGTGCCTGGAGTGGCTCAGGGGATCAGCCCCAGCATTTT.

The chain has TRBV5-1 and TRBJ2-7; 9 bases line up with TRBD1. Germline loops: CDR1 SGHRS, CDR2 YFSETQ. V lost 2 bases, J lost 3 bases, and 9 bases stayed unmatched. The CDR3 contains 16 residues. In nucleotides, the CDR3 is TGCGCCAGCAGCTTTTCTCTTGTGGGACAGGGCTACGAGCAGTACTTC. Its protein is CASSFSLVGQGYEQYF.

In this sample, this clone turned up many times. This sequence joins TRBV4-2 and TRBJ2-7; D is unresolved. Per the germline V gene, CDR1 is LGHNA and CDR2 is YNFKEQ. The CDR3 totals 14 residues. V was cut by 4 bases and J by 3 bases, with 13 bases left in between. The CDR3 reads CASSPERLSYEQYF. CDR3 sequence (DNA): TGTGCCAGCAGCCCAGAAAGATTGAGCTACGAGCAGTACTTC.

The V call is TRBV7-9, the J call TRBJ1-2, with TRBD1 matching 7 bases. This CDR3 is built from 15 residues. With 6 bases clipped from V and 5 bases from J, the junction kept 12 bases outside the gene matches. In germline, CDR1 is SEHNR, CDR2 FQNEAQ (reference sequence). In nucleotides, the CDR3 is TGTGCCAGCAGTTCCCTCCCGGGACAGCCATATGGCTACACCTTC. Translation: CASSSLPGQPYGYTF.

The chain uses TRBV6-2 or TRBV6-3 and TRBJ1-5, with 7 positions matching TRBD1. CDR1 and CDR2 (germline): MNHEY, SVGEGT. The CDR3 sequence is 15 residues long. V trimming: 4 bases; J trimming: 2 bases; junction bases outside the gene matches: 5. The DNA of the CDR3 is TGTGCCAGCAGTTCAGAGGGGGCGGGCAATCAGCCCCAGCATTTT. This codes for CASSSEGAGNQPQHF.

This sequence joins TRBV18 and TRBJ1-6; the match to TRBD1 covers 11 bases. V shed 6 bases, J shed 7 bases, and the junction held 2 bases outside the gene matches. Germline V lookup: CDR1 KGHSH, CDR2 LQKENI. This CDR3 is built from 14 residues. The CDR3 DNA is TGTGCCAGCTCGCGGGACAGGGGGAATTCACCCCTCCACTTT. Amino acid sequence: CASSRDRGNSPLHF.

The CDR3 here is CATGTAVLNTEAFF. In nucleotides, the CDR3 is TGTGCCACCGGGACAGCGGTACTGAACACTGAAGCTTTCTTT. J is TRBJ1-1 and V is TRBV28, with 7 bases matching TRBD1. Germline lookup yields CDR1 MDHEN and CDR2 SYDVKM. The CDR3 is 14 residues long. With 10 bases clipped from V and 0 bases from J, the junction kept 8 bases outside the gene matches.

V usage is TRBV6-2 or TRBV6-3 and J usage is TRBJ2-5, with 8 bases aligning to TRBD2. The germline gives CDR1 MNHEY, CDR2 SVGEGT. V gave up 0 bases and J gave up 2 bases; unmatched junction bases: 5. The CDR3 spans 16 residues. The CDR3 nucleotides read TGTGCCAGCAGTTACTCGACGGCTAGCGGGCAAGAGACCCAGTACTTC. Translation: CASSYSTASGQETQYF.